These T cell receptor beta chains were read from a single sample in a study of glioma-infiltrating T cells after dendritic cell vaccination. Some clones are missing from TCRdb's copy, which holds only in-frame ones; the method was immunoSEQ multiplex PCR. The repertoire holds roughly 60,000 clones, with roughly 86% as singletons. The material sequenced was blood, taken after dendritic cell vaccination. The receptor source for this set is a human donor with glioblastoma. The CDR3 runs from the conserved cysteine through the conserved F or W. D genes are given only for firm matches. Size tells how often a clone was seen (once, few, many) or the class of an expanded clone, and some rows leave it out.

clone_size j_call v_call d_call cdr3_aa cdr3_nt
. TRBJ2-7 TRBV27 TRBD1 CASSFGGRGQKIYEQYF TGTGCCAGCAGTTTTGGTGGCCGGGGACAGAAAATCTACGAGCAGTACTTC
. TRBJ2-3 TRBV7-9 TRBD2 CATLRTSGGADTQYF TGTGCCACCCTGCGGACTAGCGGGGGGGCAGATACGCAGTATTTT
. TRBJ1-6 TRBV19 TRBD1 CASAKIPGQGDSPLHF TGTGCCAGTGCAAAAATTCCGGGACAGGGGGATTCACCCCTCCACTTT
. TRBJ2-7 TRBV4-2 . CASSQDARQGYEQYF TGTGCCAGCAGCCAAGATGCCCGGCAGGGCTACGAGCAGTACTTC
. TRBJ2-7 TRBV19 TRBD2 CATRTSGGSYEQYF TGTGCCACCCGGACTAGCGGGGGCTCCTACGAGCAGTACTTC
once TRBJ1-5 TRBV5-6 TRBD1 CASSSTTGVFNQPQHF TGTGCCAGCAGCTCAACGACAGGGGTCTTCAATCAGCCCCAGCATTTT
. TRBJ2-3 TRBV10-3 TRBD2 CAASGGANDDTQYF TGTGCCGCGAGCGGGGGGGCCAATGATGATACGCAGTATTTT
. TRBJ2-5 TRBV7-3 TRBD2 CASSLSGTSGPQETQYF TGTGCCAGCAGCTTATCGGGGACTAGCGGGCCTCAAGAGACCCAGTACTTC
. TRBJ1-2 TRBV4-1 TRBD1 CASSLGQVRAGYTF TGCGCCAGCAGCTTAGGACAGGTTCGCGCTGGCTACACCTTC
. TRBJ2-7 TRBV7-2 TRBD2 CASSLDLAGSYEQYF TGTGCCAGCAGCTTAGATCTAGCGGGCTCCTACGAGCAGTACTTC
. TRBJ1-6 TRBV11-2 . CASSPHSPPALHF TGTGCCAGCAGCCCACACAGCCCTCCGGCCCTCCACTTT
. TRBJ1-2 TRBV5-4 TRBD1 CASSLGPGGQAAGYTF TGTGCCAGCAGCTTGGGCCCCGGGGGACAGGCTGCCGGCTACACCTTC
. TRBJ2-5 TRBV7-9 . CASSGAETQYF TGTGCCAGCAGCGGAGCCGAGACCCAGTACTTC
few TRBJ2-3 TRBV10-2 TRBD2 CASTLSGGAADTQYF TGCGCCAGCACTCTAAGCGGGGGGGCCGCAGATACGCAGTATTTT
. TRBJ1-2 TRBV29-1 . CSAGEGTDNGYTF TGCAGCGCAGGGGAAGGGACCGACAATGGCTACACCTTC
. TRBJ1-1 TRBV7-3 . CASSSGLNTEAFF TGTGCCAGCAGCTCCGGTCTTAACACTGAAGCTTTCTTT
. TRBJ1-2 TRBV7-2 TRBD1 CASSPDRALVGYTF TGTGCCAGCAGCCCCGACAGGGCCTTGGTTGGCTACACCTTC
. TRBJ1-5 TRBV5-1 . CASSPMGGAGNQPQHF TGCGCCAGCAGCCCCATGGGGGGGGCCGGCAATCAGCCCCAGCATTTT
. TRBJ1-5 TRBV7-2 . CASSLDGSSNQPQHF TGTGCCAGCAGCTTAGATGGGAGTAGCAATCAGCCCCAGCATTTT
. TRBJ2-7 TRBV19 TRBD1 CASSIGQGTYEQYF TGTGCCAGTAGTATAGGACAGGGGACATACGAGCAGTACTTC
. TRBJ2-1 TRBV5-1 TRBD2 CASSPGVGGPYNEQFF TGCGCCAGCAGCCCCGGGGTGGGAGGGCCCTACAATGAGCAGTTCTTC
once TRBJ1-5 TRBV5-3 . CARSFPLNGYNQPQHF TGTGCCAGAAGCTTCCCCTTAAACGGGTACAATCAGCCCCAGCATTTT
. TRBJ2-1 TRBV7-2 . CASSASYEQFF TGTGCCAGCAGCGCCAGTTATGAGCAGTTCTTC
. TRBJ2-1 TRBV5-1 . CASSLWTRGSDEQFF TGCGCCAGCAGCTTGTGGACTAGGGGGTCCGATGAGCAGTTCTTC
. TRBJ2-2 TRBV27 . CASGTTLNTGELFF TGTGCCAGCGGAACGACACTGAACACCGGGGAGCTGTTTTTT
. TRBJ2-3 TRBV7-7 . CASSLRLFTDTQYF TGTGCCAGCAGCTTGAGGCTGTTCACAGATACGCAGTATTTT
. TRBJ2-1 TRBV7-2 TRBD1 CASNRDSRASSNNNEQFF TGTGCCAGCAACCGGGACAGCCGTGCGTCGAGCAACAACAATGAGCAGTTCTTC
. TRBJ1-1 TRBV19 TRBD1 CASSRRDSLNTEAFF TGTGCCAGTAGCAGACGGGACAGCCTTAACACTGAAGCTTTCTTT
. TRBJ1-2 TRBV5-1 TRBD1 CASSREGQGGYTF TGCGCCAGCAGCAGAGAAGGACAGGGTGGCTACACCTTC
. TRBJ1-1 TRBV30 . CAWTGGGTEAFF TGTGCCTGGACGGGGGGGGGCACTGAAGCTTTCTTT
. TRBJ2-7 TRBV14 . CASSQAIQWEQYF TGTGCCAGCAGCCAAGCCATCCAGTGGGAGCAGTACTTC
. TRBJ1-3 TRBV30 . CAWQTGNSGNTIYF TGTGCCTGGCAGACGGGGAACTCTGGAAACACCATATATTTT
once TRBJ1-1 TRBV27 . CASSQTGLLTEAFF TGTGCCAGCAGTCAAACAGGGTTGTTGACTGAAGCTTTCTTT
. TRBJ1-1 TRBV7-3 TRBD1 CASSPGTGGNTEAFF TGTGCCAGCAGCCCCGGGACAGGGGGGAACACTGAAGCTTTCTTT
. TRBJ2-2 TRBV5-8 . CASLLTGWVSGVGELFF TGTGCCAGCCTATTGACAGGTTGGGTGAGTGGCGTAGGGGAGCTGTTTTTT
. TRBJ1-5 TRBV2 . CASSEGQGLNQPQHF TGTGCCAGCAGTGAAGGGCAGGGTCTCAATCAGCCCCAGCATTTT
. TRBJ1-5 TRBV6-5 . CASSKGQSANQPQHF TGTGCCAGCAGTAAAGGACAGTCCGCTAATCAGCCCCAGCATTTT
. TRBJ2-1 TRBV9 TRBD2 CASSPTPTGTRYNEQFF TGTGCCAGCAGCCCCACACCAACCGGGACTAGGTACAATGAGCAGTTCTTC
few TRBJ2-7 TRBV6-6 . CASTSRDRSSYEQYF TGTGCCAGCACCTCACGAGACAGGAGCTCCTACGAGCAGTACTTC
. TRBJ1-4 TRBV4-3 . CASSQDPLTNEKLFF TGCGCCAGCAGCCAAGATCCCCTGACTAATGAAAAACTGTTTTTT
. TRBJ2-7 TRBV19 TRBD1 CASRTGGIGDEQYF TGTGCCAGTAGAACAGGGGGTATAGGAGACGAGCAGTACTTC
. TRBJ2-5 TRBV9 . CASSAPVGETQYF TGTGCCAGCAGCGCCCCAGTCGGGGAGACCCAGTACTTC
. TRBJ1-2 TRBV28 . CASSLSGAYGYTF TGTGCCAGCAGTTTATCAGGGGCTTATGGCTACACCTTC
. TRBJ1-5 TRBV7-3 TRBD1 CASSSPGQEYSNQPQHF TGTGCCAGCAGCTCCCCAGGACAGGAATATAGCAATCAGCCCCAGCATTTT
. TRBJ2-2 TRBV7-8 TRBD2 CASSIRGAGAGTGELFF TGTGCCAGCAGCATCAGAGGAGCGGGAGCGGGCACCGGGGAGCTGTTTTTT